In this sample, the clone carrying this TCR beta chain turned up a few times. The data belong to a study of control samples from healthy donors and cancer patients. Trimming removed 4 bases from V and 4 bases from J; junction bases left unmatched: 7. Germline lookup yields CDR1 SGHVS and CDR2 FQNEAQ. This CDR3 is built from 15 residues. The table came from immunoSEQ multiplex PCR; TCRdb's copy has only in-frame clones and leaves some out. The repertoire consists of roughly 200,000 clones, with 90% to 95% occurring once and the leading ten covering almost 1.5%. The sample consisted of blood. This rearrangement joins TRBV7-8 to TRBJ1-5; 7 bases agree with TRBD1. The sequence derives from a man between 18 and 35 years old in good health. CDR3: CASSSGGSLNQPQHF. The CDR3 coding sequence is TGTGCCAGCAGCTCAGGGGGATCGCTGAATCAGCCCCAGCATTTT.